The next 9 T cell receptor beta chains were all read from a single sample in a study of Ad26.COV2.S vaccination and SARS-CoV-2 variants. Treatment meaning: roughly 19 received Ad26.COV2.S at low or high dose, single or two shots; 5 received placebo; per-sample allocation not given. Vaccine and placebo recipients were sampled on day 63 after the first injection. TCRdb's copy holds only in-frame clones and misses some; the assay was immunoSEQ multiplex PCR. The sample contains 510,000 or so clones, approximately 88% of which appear only once. Here the sequenced sample was peripheral blood, taken in a trial of Ad26.COV2.S vaccine versus placebo. The receptors were sampled from a person aged 18-65 years who received the Ad26.COV2.S COVID-19 vaccine or a placebo.

V gene TRBV13 combines with J gene TRBJ2-1, with D maybe TRBD2 (6 bases). Germline-derived CDR1 and CDR2 are PRHDT and FYEKMQ (reference sequence). The CDR3 sequence is 13 residues long. The V end lost 2 bases, the J end lost 9 bases, and 11 bases lay between the germline ends. The CDR3 bases are TGTGCCAGCAGCTTACGACTAGGGATTGAGCAGTTCTTC. This gives the protein CASSLRLGIEQFF.

The rearrangement joins TRBV30 to TRBJ1-5; D gene unclear. V lost 4 bases to trimming and J lost 0 bases, with 16 bases between them. Germline V CDR1 and CDR2: GTSNPN, SVGIG (reference sequence). The CDR3 runs to 16 residues. For the CDR3, the DNA is TGTGCCTGGACCCGCCGGCCACCGCCTAGCAATCAGCCCCAGCATTTT. Protein: CAWTRRPPPSNQPQHF.

This clone was picked up one time. The rearrangement links TRBV7-9 to TRBJ2-7; 10 bases align to TRBD1. This CDR3 is built from 13 residues. From germline, CDR1 is SEHNR and CDR2 FQNEAQ (reference sequence). V trimming: 5 bases; J trimming: 5 bases; junction bases outside the gene matches: 3. The CDR3 loop is CASSADRGNEQYF. The CDR3 DNA reads as TGTGCCAGCAGCGCGGACAGGGGGAACGAGCAGTACTTC. The full variable domain, completed using reference TRBV7-9 and TRBJ2-7, is DTGVSQNPRHKITKRGQNVTFRCDPISEHNRLYWYRQTLGQGPEFLTYFQNEAQLEKSRLLSDRFSAERPKGSFSTLEIQRTEQGDSAMYLCASSADRGNEQYFGPGTRLTVT.

The chain joins TRBV7-6 to TRBJ1-2; D remains unclear. Germline CDR1 reads SGHVS; CDR2 reads FNYEAQ. V lost 5 bases, J lost 4 bases, and 11 bases lay in between. The CDR3 contains 13 residues. CDR3 in DNA: TGTGCCAGCAGCCCAAATCCCCCCTATGGCTACACCTTC. This translates into CASSPNPPYGYTF.

The V and J genes are TRBV6-8 and TRBJ1-6; 7 positions agree with TRBD1. The CDR3 runs 15 residues. Germline V gives CDR1 MNHGY, CDR2 SAAAGT. V trimming: 6 bases; J trimming: 14 bases; junction bases outside the gene matches: 16. CDR3 DNA sequence: TGTGCCAGCAGGGGGAAGGACAGGCCCTCGGGGGCCCTCCACTTT. As protein: CASRGKDRPSGALHF.

The chain is built from TRBV6-2 or TRBV6-3 and TRBJ2-2; D is unclear. This CDR3 comprises 16 residues. V gave up 4 bases and J gave up 14 bases, with 26 bases separating them. The germline gives CDR1 MNHEY, CDR2 SVGEGT. CDR3 protein: CASSFGQVTFTVDLFF. The DNA for the CDR3 is TGTGCCAGCAGTTTTGGGCAGGTTACCTTCACGGTGGATCTGTTTTTT.

V usage is TRBV27 and J usage is TRBJ2-1; D is undetermined. Per the germline V gene, CDR1 is MNHEY and CDR2 is SMNVEV (reference sequence). Trimming took 4 bases from V and 5 from J, leaving 9 bases between them. The CDR3 extends over 13 amino acids. The CDR3 here is CASSSPRNNEQFF. The CDR3 DNA is TGTGCCAGCAGTTCTCCCAGAAACAATGAGCAGTTCTTC.

This chain links TRBV30 with TRBJ1-2; D not resolved. Trimming removed 2 bases at V and 7 bases at J, with 14 bases between. The CDR3 covers 13 residues. Germline V gene data show CDR1 as GTSNPN and CDR2 as SVGIG (reference sequence). CDR3 loop: CAWSISHWGGYTF. For the CDR3, the DNA is TGTGCCTGGAGTATCTCTCACTGGGGTGGCTACACCTTC.

The gene calls are TRBV12-3 or TRBV12-4 and TRBJ2-7; D is perhaps TRBD2 (6 bases). The CDR3 is 12 amino acids. Trimming removed 6 bases at V and 4 bases at J, with 10 bases between. DNA of the CDR3: TGTGCCAGCAGGGGGGGAGGTTACGAGCAGTACTTC. Amino acids: CASRGGGYEQYF.